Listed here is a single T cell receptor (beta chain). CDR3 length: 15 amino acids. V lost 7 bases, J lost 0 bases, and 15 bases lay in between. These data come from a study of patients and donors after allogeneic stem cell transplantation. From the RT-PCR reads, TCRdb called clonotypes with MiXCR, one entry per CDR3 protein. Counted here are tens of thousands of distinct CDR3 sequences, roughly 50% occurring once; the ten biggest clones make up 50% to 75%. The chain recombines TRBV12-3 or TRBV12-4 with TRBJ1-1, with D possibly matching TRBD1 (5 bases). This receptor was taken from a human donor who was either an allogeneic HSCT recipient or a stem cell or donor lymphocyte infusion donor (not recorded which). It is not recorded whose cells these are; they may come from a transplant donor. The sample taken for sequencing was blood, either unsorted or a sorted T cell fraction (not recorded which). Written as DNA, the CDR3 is TGTGCCAGCACCCACCGTCGGGGACTGAACACTGAAGCTTTCTTT. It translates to CASTHRRGLNTEAFF.